Listed below are T cell receptor beta chains from one sample, sequenced in a study of shared clonotypes between healthy human individuals. TCRdb's table, derived via immunoSEQ multiplex PCR, lists solely in-frame clones and lacks some. The sample lists some 740,000 clones; about 91% were seen once. Sequenced sample: naive CD8+ T cells sorted from blood. The receptor source for this set is a man aged 25-45 years in good health. Each CDR3 is given with its conserved first and last residue. D genes are given only for firm matches. The size entry is marked missing in some rows and otherwise reads once, few, many or a size class.

clone_size	j_call	d_call	v_call	cdr3_aa	cdr3_nt
-	TRBJ1-5	TRBD1	TRBV6-1	CASSQGVWGNQPQHF	TGTGCCAGCAGCCAGGGGGTGTGGGGTAATCAGCCCCAGCATTTT
-	TRBJ2-1	-	TRBV6-4	CASRSEGYYNEQFF	TGTGCCAGCAGATCCGAAGGGTACTACAATGAGCAGTTCTTC
-	TRBJ2-4	TRBD2	TRBV7-8	CASSARLAGAKNIQYF	TGTGCCAGCAGCGCGCGCTTAGCGGGGGCCAAAAACATTCAGTACTTC
-	TRBJ2-7	TRBD1	TRBV28	CASREQGANEQYF	TGTGCCAGCAGGGAACAGGGGGCTAACGAGCAGTACTTC
-	TRBJ1-1	-	TRBV19	CASSFSLRQNTEAFF	TGTGCCAGTAGTTTCTCATTGAGGCAGAACACTGAAGCTTTCTTT
once	TRBJ2-1	TRBD1	TRBV2	CASGQASYNEQFF	TGTGCCAGCGGACAGGCCTCCTACAATGAGCAGTTCTTC
-	TRBJ1-1	-	TRBV2	CASTYIQGNTEAFF	TGTGCCAGCACTTACATACAGGGGAACACTGAAGCTTTCTTT
-	TRBJ2-7	TRBD1	TRBV19	CASKGQSPYEQYF	TGTGCCAGTAAGGGACAGAGCCCCTACGAGCAGTACTTC
-	TRBJ2-1	-	TRBV7-8	CASSLGVGAARGQFF	TGTGCCAGCAGCTTAGGAGTGGGGGCAGCCAGAGGGCAGTTCTTC
-	TRBJ2-7	-	TRBV6-5	CASSYTLEEQYF	TGTGCCAGCAGTTACACCCTAGAGGAGCAGTACTTC
-	TRBJ2-7	TRBD2	TRBV5-6	CASCGLAGNSYEQYF	TGTGCCAGCTGCGGACTAGCGGGAAACTCCTACGAGCAGTACTTC
-	TRBJ1-4	-	TRBV7-9	CASSFGEKLFF	TGTGCCAGCAGCTTCGGTGAAAAACTGTTTTTT
-	TRBJ2-5	-	TRBV7-6	CASSLSWGTGGETQYF	TGTGCCAGCAGCCTAAGTTGGGGCACAGGAGGGGAGACCCAGTACTTC
-	TRBJ2-2	-	TRBV4-3	CASSLKGAGELFF	TGCGCCAGCAGCCTCAAGGGGGCCGGGGAGCTGTTTTTT
-	TRBJ1-1	-	TRBV25-1	CASSYRLNTEAFF	TGTGCCAGCTCTTACAGGTTGAACACTGAAGCTTTCTTT
once	TRBJ2-7	TRBD2	TRBV27	CASRELAGEGEQYF	TGTGCCAGCAGGGAGCTAGCGGGAGAGGGTGAGCAGTACTTC
-	TRBJ2-1	-	TRBV6-4	CASSETGSGSQFF	TGTGCCAGCAGTGAGACGGGGAGCGGGTCTCAGTTCTTC
-	TRBJ1-1	TRBD1	TRBV29-1	CSVYLGGTGVNTEAFF	TGCAGCGTTTACCTAGGGGGGACAGGGGTGAACACTGAAGCTTTCTTT
-	TRBJ2-3	-	TRBV6-1	CASSGQVTQYF	TGTGCCAGCAGTGGACAGGTTACGCAGTATTTT
-	TRBJ1-4	TRBD1	TRBV9	CASSDTGTGPELFF	TGTGCCAGCAGCGATACCGGGACAGGGCCGGAACTGTTTTTT
-	TRBJ1-5	-	TRBV28	CASSSSGQHSQPQHF	TGTGCCAGCAGTTCCAGTGGACAGCACAGTCAGCCCCAGCATTTT
-	TRBJ2-1	-	TRBV6-5	CASSYGYEQFF	TGTGCCAGCAGTTACGGGTATGAGCAGTTCTTC
-	TRBJ2-1	-	TRBV14	CASSLFGTYNEQFF	TGTGCCAGCAGCTTATTCGGGACGTACAATGAGCAGTTCTTC